This T cell receptor (beta chain) was retrieved from a study of blood T cell repertoires in COVID-19. Whole-study context: From the United States, Italy and Spain came samples of acute and convalescent COVID-19.

The length of the CDR3 is 17 residues. Some clones are missing from TCRdb's copy, which holds only in-frame ones; the method was immunoSEQ multiplex PCR. Counted here are about 240,000 clones, more than 75% occurring once; the ten biggest clones make up roughly 12%. Sequenced: peripheral blood. The rearrangement links TRBV1 to TRBJ1-2; the table's D call of TRBD1 was not tested on the DNA. TRBV1 is a pseudogene. The source is a woman aged 60-75 years with active or convalescent COVID-19. CDR3 protein: CTSTKGGQGYSNYGYTF. The CDR3 nucleotides are TGCACCAGCACCAAGGGAGGACAGGGGTATTCTAACTATGGCTACACCTTC.